This record concerns one T cell receptor beta chain sequence. The antigen is not known. Repertoires were generated with immunoSEQ multiplex PCR, while TCRdb's copy carries only in-frame clones and drops some. There are 150,000 or so clones in the sample; over 75% occur only once, and about 1.5% lies in the top ten. These data are taken from a study of T cell responses to AZD1222 COVID-19 vaccine. Germline loops: CDR1 ENHRY, CDR2 SYGVKD. The V end lost 0 bases, the J end lost 8 bases, and 16 bases lay between the germline ends. The CDR3 is made up of 15 amino acids. Study outcomes and limitations: The donor cohort was predominantly white British with a female majority, and clonal diversity may have been underestimated.

The chain carries TRBV10-3 and TRBJ1-1; maybe TRBD1 (5 bases). Sequencing used peripheral blood, obtained on day 0 of AZD1222 vaccination. This TCR derives from an adult in good health. CDR3 nucleotides: TGTGCCATCAGTGAGTCGTTACAGGTACAGAGAGAAGCTTTCTTT. Protein product: CAISESLQVQREAFF.